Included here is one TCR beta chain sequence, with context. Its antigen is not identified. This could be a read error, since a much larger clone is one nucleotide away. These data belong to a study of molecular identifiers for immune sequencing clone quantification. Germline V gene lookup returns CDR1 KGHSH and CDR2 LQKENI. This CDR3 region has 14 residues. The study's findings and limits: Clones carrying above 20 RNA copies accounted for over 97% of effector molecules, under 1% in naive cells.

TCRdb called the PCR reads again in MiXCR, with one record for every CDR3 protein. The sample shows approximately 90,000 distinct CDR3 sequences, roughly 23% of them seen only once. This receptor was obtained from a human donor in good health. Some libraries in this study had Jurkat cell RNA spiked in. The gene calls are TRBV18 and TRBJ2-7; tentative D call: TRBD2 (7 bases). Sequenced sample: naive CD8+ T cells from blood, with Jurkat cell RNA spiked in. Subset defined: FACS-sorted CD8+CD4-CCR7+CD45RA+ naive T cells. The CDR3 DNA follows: TGTGCCAGCTCACCCACCCCAGGGGACTACGAGGAGTACTTC. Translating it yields CASSPTPGDYEEYF. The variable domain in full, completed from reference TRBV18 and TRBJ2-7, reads NAGVMQNPRHLVRRRGQEARLRCSPMKGHSHVYWYRQLPEEGLKFMVYLQKENIIDESGMPKERFSAEFPKEGPSILRIQQVVRGDSAAYFCASSPTPGDYEEYFGPGTRLTVT.